The next 12 T cell receptor beta chains were all read from a single sample in a study of T cells expressing NK-cell markers (dated by TCRdb to 2019 to 2021). The library came from 5' RACE. TCRdb shows the sequencer as Illumina HiSeq 2000. Reprocessed by TCRdb, the reads give a single entry per CDR3 protein sequence, without DNA. The sample's clone listing holds 500,000 to 700,000 distinct CDR3 sequences. Approximately 4% of the sample lies in the top ten. Sequenced material: blood T cells: a sorted CD56 or NKG2C T cell subset, CD4+ or CD8+ T cells, or bulk PBMC T cells (not recorded which). These receptors all stem from a man between 18 and 29 years old in good health. Donor details come from another sample of the same person, matched by shared clones.

The V call is TRBV29-1, the J call TRBJ2-1; the D gene TCRdb calls, TRBD2, cannot be checked with no DNA. This CDR3 spans 13 amino acids. The germline V gene encodes CDR1 SQVTM and CDR2 ANQGSEA. CDR3 residues: CSVVTSGSNEQFF.

The chain recombines TRBV6-1 with TRBJ2-5; the D call of TRBD2 rests on TCRdb alone, since no DNA is present to check it. The CDR3 has 19 amino acids. CDR1 and CDR2 from the germline V gene are MNHNS and SASEGT. CDR3 protein: CASSPVMGIAGAHQETQYF.

The V call is TRBV20-1, the J call TRBJ1-1; TCRdb's D call, TRBD1, is unchecked because there is no DNA. CDR1 is DFQATT and CDR2 is SNEGSKA in the germline V gene (reference sequence). The CDR3 has 16 residues. This chain's CDR3 is CSARDVRQGWDTEAFF.

J is TRBJ2-4 and V is TRBV4-3; as DNA is missing, the TRBD1 call by TCRdb cannot be tested. Germline assignment: CDR1 LGHNA and CDR2 YSLEER. The CDR3 contains 18 residues. The CDR3 region is CASSQGPTGLKAKNIQYF.

The CDR3 is CAWRQDFTGELFF. V gene TRBV30 combines with J gene TRBJ2-2; as DNA is missing, the TRBD1 call by TCRdb cannot be tested. The CDR3 consists of 13 residues. The germline CDR1 and CDR2 sequences are GTSNPN and SVGIG (reference sequence).

The V call is TRBV5-1, the J call TRBJ1-2; no DNA is available, so the TRBD1 call from TCRdb remains unchecked. Looked up from germline, CDR1 is SGHRS and CDR2 is YFSETQ. This CDR3 region has 15 residues. The CDR3 loop is CASSLDTGTGRGYTF.

CDR3 protein: CASRQAGGPYNEQFF. The chain is built from TRBV4-1 and TRBJ2-1; TCRdb's D call, TRBD2, is unchecked because there is no DNA. Germline V gives CDR1 MGHRA, CDR2 YSYEKL. The CDR3 contains 15 residues.

The chain links TRBV19 to TRBJ2-1; TCRdb lists TRBD2, though no DNA is available to test this call. Germline assignment: CDR1 LNHDA and CDR2 SQIVND (reference sequence). The CDR3 contains 14 residues. CDR3 region: CASSIAGGNNEQFF. Full variable domain (remainder filled in from reference TRBV19 and TRBJ2-1): DGGITQSPKYLFRKEGQNVTLSCEQNLNHDAMYWYRQDPGQGLRLIYYSQIVNDFQKGDIAEGYSVSREKKESFPLTVTSAQKNPTAFYLCASSIAGGNNEQFFGPGTRLTVL.

J is TRBJ2-5 and V is TRBV14; no DNA is available, so the TRBD1 call from TCRdb remains unchecked. The CDR3 has 17 amino acids. Germline CDR1 reads SGHDN; CDR2 reads FVKESK. CDR3 sequence: CASSPFGRGATEETQYF.

The chain recombines TRBV7-9 with TRBJ2-2; the D call of TRBD1 rests on TCRdb alone, since no DNA is present to check it. CDR1 is SEHNR, CDR2 FQNEAQ, per germline (reference sequence). This CDR3 spans 15 amino acids. CDR3 sequence reads: CASRHRGLDTGELFF.

The J gene is TRBJ2-7, the V gene TRBV25-1. The CDR3 has 12 amino acids. Germline V gives CDR1 MGHDK, CDR2 SYGVNS. The CDR3 protein is CASSFGLGEQYF.

This rearrangement joins TRBV27 to TRBJ2-1; absent DNA, TCRdb's TRBD2 call cannot be checked. Germline assignment: CDR1 MNHEY and CDR2 SMNVEV (reference sequence). The CDR3 has 15 amino acids. The chain's CDR3 is CASIPLAGRYNEQFF.